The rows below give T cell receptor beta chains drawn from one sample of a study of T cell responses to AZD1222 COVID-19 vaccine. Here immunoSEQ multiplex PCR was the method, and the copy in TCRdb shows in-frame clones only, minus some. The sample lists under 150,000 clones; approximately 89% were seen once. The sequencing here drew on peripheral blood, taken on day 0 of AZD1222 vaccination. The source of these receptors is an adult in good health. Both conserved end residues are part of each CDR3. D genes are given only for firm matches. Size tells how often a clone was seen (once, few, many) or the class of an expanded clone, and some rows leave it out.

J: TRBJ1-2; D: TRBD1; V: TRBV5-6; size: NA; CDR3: CASSRTGIGYTF; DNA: TGTGCCAGCAGCAGGACAGGGATCGGCTACACCTTC
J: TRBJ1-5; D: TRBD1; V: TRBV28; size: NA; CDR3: CASSRGTANQPQHF; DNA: TGTGCCAGCAGTCGCGGGACAGCAAATCAGCCCCAGCATTTT
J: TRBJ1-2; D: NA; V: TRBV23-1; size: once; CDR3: CASSQQRGDSGYTF; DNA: TGCGCCAGCAGTCAACAGCGGGGGGATAGTGGCTACACCTTC
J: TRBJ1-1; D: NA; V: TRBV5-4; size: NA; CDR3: CASSLQKNTEAFF; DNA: TGTGCCAGCAGCTTGCAAAAGAACACTGAAGCTTTCTTT
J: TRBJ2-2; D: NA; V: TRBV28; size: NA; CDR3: CASSPVKSGVTGELFF; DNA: TGTGCCAGCAGTCCCGTCAAGTCCGGAGTTACCGGGGAGCTGTTTTTT
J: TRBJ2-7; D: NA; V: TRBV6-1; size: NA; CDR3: CASSGDWGSGREYEQYF; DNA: TGTGCCAGCAGTGGCGATTGGGGGTCCGGCAGGGAATACGAGCAGTACTTC
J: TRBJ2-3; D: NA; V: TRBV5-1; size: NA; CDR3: CASSLAQSLDTQYF; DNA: TGCGCCAGCAGCTTGGCACAGTCCTTAGATACGCAGTATTTT
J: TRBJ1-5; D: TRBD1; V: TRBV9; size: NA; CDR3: CASSDRGTEEPQHF; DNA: TGTGCCAGCAGCGACAGGGGGACGGAGGAGCCCCAGCATTTT
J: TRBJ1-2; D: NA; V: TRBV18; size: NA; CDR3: CASSQGRGGYTF; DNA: TGTGCCAGCTCACAGGGACGGGGTGGCTACACCTTC
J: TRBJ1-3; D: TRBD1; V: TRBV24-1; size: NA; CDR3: CATSDSPQGAHGNTIYF; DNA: TGTGCCACCAGTGATTCACCACAGGGGGCGCACGGAAACACCATATATTTT
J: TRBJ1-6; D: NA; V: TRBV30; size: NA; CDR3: CAWGQGGNSPLHF; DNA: TGTGCCTGGGGGCAGGGCGGTAATTCACCCCTCCACTTT
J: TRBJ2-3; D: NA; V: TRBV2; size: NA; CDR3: CARMGLASTDTQYF; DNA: TGTGCCAGGATGGGACTTGCTAGCACAGATACGCAGTATTTT
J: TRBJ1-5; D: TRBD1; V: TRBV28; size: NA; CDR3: CAVPGRSDGTASNQPQHF; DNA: TGTGCCGTACCAGGGAGGAGTGACGGGACAGCAAGCAATCAGCCCCAGCATTTT
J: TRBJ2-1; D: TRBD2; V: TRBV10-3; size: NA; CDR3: CATGGVGYNEQFF; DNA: TGTGCCACCGGGGGGGTGGGGTACAATGAGCAGTTCTTC
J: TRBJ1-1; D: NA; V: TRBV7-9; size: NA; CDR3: CASSLESLAFF; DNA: TGTGCCAGCAGCCTAGAGAGTTTAGCTTTCTTT
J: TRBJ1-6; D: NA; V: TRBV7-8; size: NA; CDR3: CASSFAGNYNSPLHF; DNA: TGTGCCAGCAGCTTCGCAGGGAACTATAATTCACCCCTCCACTTT
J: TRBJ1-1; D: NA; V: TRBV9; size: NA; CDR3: CASSVDGNTEAFF; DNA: TGTGCCAGCAGCGTAGACGGGAACACTGAAGCTTTCTTT
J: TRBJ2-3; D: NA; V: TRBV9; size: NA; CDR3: CASSVPGASTDTQYF; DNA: TGTGCCAGCAGCGTCCCGGGGGCCTCCACAGATACGCAGTATTTT
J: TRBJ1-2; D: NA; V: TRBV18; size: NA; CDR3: CASSPLQGLGDYGYTF; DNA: TGTGCCAGCTCACCACTCCAGGGACTCGGGGACTATGGCTACACCTTC
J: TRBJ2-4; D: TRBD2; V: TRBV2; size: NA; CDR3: CASSEAVAGGPRNIQYF; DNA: TGTGCCAGCAGTGAAGCTGTAGCGGGGGGGCCGAGAAACATTCAGTACTTC
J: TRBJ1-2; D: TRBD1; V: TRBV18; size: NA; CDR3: CASSSRQGVFDGYTF; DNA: TGTGCCAGCTCATCCCGACAGGGGGTCTTCGATGGCTACACCTTC
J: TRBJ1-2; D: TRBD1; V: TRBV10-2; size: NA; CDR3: CASSAPRTGSYGYTF; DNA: TGCGCCAGCAGTGCCCCCCGGACAGGCAGCTATGGCTACACCTTC
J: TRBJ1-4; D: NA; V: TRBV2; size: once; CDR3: CASNIGGRDEKLFF; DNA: TGTGCCAGCAACATAGGAGGCAGGGACGAAAAACTGTTTTTT
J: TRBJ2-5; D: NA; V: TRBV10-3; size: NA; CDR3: CAISESTSTETQYF; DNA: TGTGCCATCAGTGAGTCAACTAGCACTGAGACCCAGTACTTC
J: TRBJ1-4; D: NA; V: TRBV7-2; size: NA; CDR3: CASSTQTGLNEKLFF; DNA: TGTGCCAGCAGCACCCAAACGGGGCTAAATGAAAAACTGTTTTTT
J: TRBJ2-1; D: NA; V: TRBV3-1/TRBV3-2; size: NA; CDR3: CASSQVLAKSDEQFF; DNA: TGTGCCAGCAGCCAAGTCCTAGCAAAGAGCGATGAGCAGTTCTTC
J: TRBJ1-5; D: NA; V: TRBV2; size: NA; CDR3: CASSEVVGVNQPQHF; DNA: TGTGCCAGCAGTGAAGTAGTAGGGGTCAATCAGCCCCAGCATTTT
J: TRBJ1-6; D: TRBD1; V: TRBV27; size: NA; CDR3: CASTRQGQKDSPLHF; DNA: TGTGCCAGCACTCGACAGGGGCAGAAGGACTCACCCCTCCACTTT
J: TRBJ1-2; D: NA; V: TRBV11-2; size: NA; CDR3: CASSLNYGYTF; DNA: TGTGCCAGCAGCTTAAACTATGGCTACACCTTC
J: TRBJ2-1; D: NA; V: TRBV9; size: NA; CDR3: CASSVDLVNNEQFF; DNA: TGTGCCAGCAGCGTAGATCTAGTAAACAATGAGCAGTTCTTC
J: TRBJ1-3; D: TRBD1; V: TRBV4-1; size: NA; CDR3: CASSRGTGGGNTIYF; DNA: TGCGCCAGCAGCCGGGGGACAGGGGGTGGAAACACCATATATTTT
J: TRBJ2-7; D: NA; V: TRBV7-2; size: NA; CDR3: CASSDGGLSYEQYF; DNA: TGTGCCAGCAGCGATGGGGGCCTATCCTACGAGCAGTACTTC
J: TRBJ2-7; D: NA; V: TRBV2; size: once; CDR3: CASSEAGRTDSYEQYF; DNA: TGTGCCAGCAGTGAAGCCGGGAGGACAGATTCCTACGAGCAGTACTTC
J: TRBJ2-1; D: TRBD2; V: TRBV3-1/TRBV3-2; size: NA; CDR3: CASFFSGLAGGANNEQFF; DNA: TGTGCCAGCTTTTTCTCGGGACTAGCGGGGGGCGCCAACAATGAGCAGTTCTTC
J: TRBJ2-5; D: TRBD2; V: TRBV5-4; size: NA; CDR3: CASSPPYGGGVETQYF; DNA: TGTGCCAGCAGCCCCCCCTATGGCGGGGGGGTTGAGACCCAGTACTTC
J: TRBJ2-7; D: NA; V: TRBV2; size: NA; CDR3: CASSGEYEQYF; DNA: TGTGCCAGCAGTGGGGAATACGAGCAGTACTTC
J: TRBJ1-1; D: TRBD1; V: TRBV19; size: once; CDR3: CASSAGTGGMNTEAFF; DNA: TGTGCCAGTAGTGCTGGGACAGGGGGTATGAACACTGAAGCTTTCTTT
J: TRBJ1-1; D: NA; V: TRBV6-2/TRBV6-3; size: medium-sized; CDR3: CASSYDSNTEAFF; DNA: TGTGCCAGCAGTTACGACAGTAACACTGAAGCTTTCTTT
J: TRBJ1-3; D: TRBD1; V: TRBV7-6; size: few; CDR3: CASSSTGGFSGNTIYF; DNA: TGTGCCAGCAGCTCGACAGGGGGTTTCTCTGGAAACACCATATATTTT
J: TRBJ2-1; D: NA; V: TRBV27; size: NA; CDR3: CASSFREGSYNEQFF; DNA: TGTGCCAGCAGTTTTCGCGAGGGGTCGTACAATGAGCAGTTCTTC
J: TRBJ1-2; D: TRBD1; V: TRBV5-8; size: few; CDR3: CASSAHRGHIDGYTF; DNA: TGTGCCAGCAGCGCACACAGGGGGCACATCGATGGCTACACCTTC
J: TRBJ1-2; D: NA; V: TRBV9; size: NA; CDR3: CASSVVGSGYTF; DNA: TGTGCCAGCAGCGTAGTTGGGAGTGGCTACACCTTC
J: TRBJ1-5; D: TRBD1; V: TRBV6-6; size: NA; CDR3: CASTADRGSNQPQHF; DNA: TGTGCCAGCACCGCCGACAGGGGTAGCAATCAGCCCCAGCATTTT
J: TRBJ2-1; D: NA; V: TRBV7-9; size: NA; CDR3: CASSLLGGWEQFF; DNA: TGTGCCAGCAGCTTACTGGGGGGATGGGAGCAGTTCTTC
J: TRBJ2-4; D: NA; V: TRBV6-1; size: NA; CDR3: CASSEVLNIQYF; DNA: TGTGCCAGCAGTGAAGTCCTCAACATTCAGTACTTC
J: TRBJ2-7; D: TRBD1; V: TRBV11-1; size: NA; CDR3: CASSTPGQPTYEQYF; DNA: TGTGCCAGCAGCACACCGGGACAGCCAACCTACGAGCAGTACTTC